This TCR beta chain stems from a study of blood T cell repertoires in COVID-19. This table comes from immunoSEQ multiplex PCR, and its TCRdb copy is limited to in-frame clones, with some not included. The sample has fewer than 200,000 clones, 84% seen once; the top ten hold about an eighth. Trimming at V came to 4 bases and at J to 4 bases, leaving 7 bases not matched to a gene. The CDR3 loop spans 16 amino acids. Germline CDR1 and CDR2: SGHTS and YDEGEE. The sample comprised PBMCs or T cells enriched from blood (not recorded which). The chain recombines TRBV5-8 with TRBJ1-4, with 10 positions matching TRBD1. This sequence originates from a man aged 50 to 59 who had recovered from COVID-19. CDR3 amino acids: CASSAGTGVNNEKLFF. In DNA form, the CDR3 reads TGTGCCAGCAGCGCCGGGACAGGGGTTAATAATGAAAAACTGTTTTTT.